The clone carrying this TCR beta chain was recorded at least ten times. Its antigen remains unidentified. This specimen belongs to a study of T-cell memory formation after mild COVID-19. There are 17 residues in the CDR3. Unmatched junction bases numbered 11, after V lost 4 bases and J lost 5 bases. Germline-derived CDR1 and CDR2 are SGHRS and YFSETQ. The 5'RACE method, run with constant-segment primers, produced TCR alpha and TCR beta cDNA libraries (carrying sample barcodes and UMIs). TCRdb used MiXCR to reprocess the 5' RACE reads, holding one entry per CDR3 protein. The sample records hundreds of thousands of distinct CDR3 sequences, roughly an eighth being singletons. General study points: CD8+ contracting clones occupied EMRA, while CD4+ ones occupied mainly CM and EM. A second wave expanding day 15 to 37 was CD4+-biased; contracting clones were balanced. Still unconfirmed is whether the second-wave clones peaking on day 37 recognized SARS-CoV-2.

The sequence was obtained from a young man who had mild COVID-19 (a few samples of this study predate the infection). Cell type and time point are not known. The J gene is TRBJ2-1, the V gene TRBV5-1; 11 bases agree with TRBD1. Sample: PBMCs or a T cell subset sorted from them (not recorded which). In nucleotides, the CDR3 is TGCGCCAGCAGCACCTGGGACAGGGGGGATAACGACAATGAGCAGTTCTTC. Its translation is CASSTWDRGDNDNEQFF. Supplemented by reference TRBV5-1 and TRBJ2-1, the full variable domain reads KAGVTQTPRYLIKTRGQQVTLSCSPISGHRSVSWYQQTPGQGLQFLFEYFSETQRNKGNFPGRFSGRQFSNSRSEMNVSTLELGDSALYLCASSTWDRGDNDNEQFFGPGTRLTVL.